The rows below give T cell receptor beta chains drawn from one sample of a study of T cells expressing NK-cell markers. TCRdb reworked the 5' RACE reads into one entry per CDR3 protein, no DNA. The sample features 120,000 to 150,000 distinct CDR3 sequences, with more than 10% in its top ten. Material for sequencing was blood T cells: a sorted CD56 or NKG2C T cell subset, CD4+ or CD8+ T cells, or bulk PBMC T cells (not recorded which). The receptors were gathered from a man between 18 and 35 years old in good health. Both conserved end residues are part of each CDR3. The order of the fields is CDR3 length, J gene, V gene, CDR3 protein.

15 TRBJ2-5 TRBV15 CATSRPEGVQETQYF
15 TRBJ1-5 TRBV7-6 CASSPGTGQGQPQHF
13 TRBJ2-1 TRBV7-9 CASSLALRQEQFF
14 TRBJ2-5 TRBV27 CASSLSGDKETQYF
14 TRBJ1-1 TRBV12-3/TRBV12-4 CATSTGQGGSEAFF
16 TRBJ2-3 TRBV5-1 CASSLYSGSPSDTQYF
15 TRBJ2-1 TRBV20-1 CSARDGVGAGDEQFF
11 TRBJ2-1 TRBV4-2 CASSQGAEQFF
17 TRBJ2-5 TRBV28 CASSLYPGMYNQETQYF
13 TRBJ2-1 TRBV13 CASSLERGGEQFF
14 TRBJ2-4 TRBV6-1 CASSPRTPKNIQYF
15 TRBJ2-7 TRBV20-1 CSASDLGQGVHEQYF
14 TRBJ2-1 TRBV7-7 CASSLGGDHNEQFF
14 TRBJ2-4 TRBV24-1 CATSAGLAKNIQYF
12 TRBJ1-1 TRBV7-9 CASSLVPAEAFF
16 TRBJ2-3 TRBV5-1 CASSLGTSGNTDTQYF
15 TRBJ2-3 TRBV3-1 CASSKTGTEAPTQYF
12 TRBJ2-3 TRBV12-3/TRBV12-4 CAIGQGEDTQYF
15 TRBJ2-3 TRBV7-9 CASSFTSDSTDTQYF
15 TRBJ2-1 TRBV20-1 CSARSLGLAIDEQFF
14 TRBJ2-5 TRBV7-8 CASSSGLVGETQYF
12 TRBJ2-3 TRBV6-5 CATNLGPDTQYF
17 TRBJ2-2 TRBV12-3/TRBV12-4 CASRKRGAGGLTGELFF
14 TRBJ1-2 TRBV12-5 CASGLADITSGYTF
14 TRBJ2-5 TRBV12-3/TRBV12-4 CASSPEMGGETQYF
17 TRBJ1-1 TRBV2 CASSEHPGQLGGTEAFF
15 TRBJ1-2 TRBV7-9 CASSPTGGVEYGYTF
19 TRBJ2-6 TRBV6-1 CASRPSIQAAYSGANVLTF
16 TRBJ2-1 TRBV7-9 CASSPKTSGGWYEQFF
16 TRBJ2-1 TRBV27 CASSLRGGDAYNEQFF
15 TRBJ1-4 TRBV2 CASSSGRRGNEKLFF
12 TRBJ2-7 TRBV9 CASGGGLYEQYF